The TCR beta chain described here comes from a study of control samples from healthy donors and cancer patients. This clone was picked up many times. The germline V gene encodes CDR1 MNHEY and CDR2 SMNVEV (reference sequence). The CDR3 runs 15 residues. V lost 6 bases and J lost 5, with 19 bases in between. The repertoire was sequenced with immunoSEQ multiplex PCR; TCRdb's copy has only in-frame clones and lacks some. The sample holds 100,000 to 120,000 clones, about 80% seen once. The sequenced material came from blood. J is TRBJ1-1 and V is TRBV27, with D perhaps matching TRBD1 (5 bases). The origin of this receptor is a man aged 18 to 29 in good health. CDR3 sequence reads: CASRTWDSGRTEAFF. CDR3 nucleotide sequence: TGTGCCAGCAGGACATGGGACTCAGGGAGGACTGAAGCTTTCTTT.